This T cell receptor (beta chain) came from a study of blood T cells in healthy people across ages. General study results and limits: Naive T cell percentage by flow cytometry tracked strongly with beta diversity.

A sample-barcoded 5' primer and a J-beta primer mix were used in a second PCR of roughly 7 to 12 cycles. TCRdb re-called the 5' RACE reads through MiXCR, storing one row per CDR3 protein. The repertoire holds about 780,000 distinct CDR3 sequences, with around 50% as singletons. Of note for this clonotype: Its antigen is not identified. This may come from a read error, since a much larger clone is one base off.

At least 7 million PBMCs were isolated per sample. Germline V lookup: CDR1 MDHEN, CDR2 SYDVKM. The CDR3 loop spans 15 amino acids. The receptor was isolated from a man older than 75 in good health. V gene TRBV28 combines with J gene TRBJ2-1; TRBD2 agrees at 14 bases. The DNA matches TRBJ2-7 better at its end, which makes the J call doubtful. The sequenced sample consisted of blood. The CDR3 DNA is TGTGCCAGCAGCCGGGGACTAGCGGGAGACAATGAGCAGTACTTC. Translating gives CASSRGLAGDNEQYF.